What follows is one TCR beta chain and its context. These data originate in a study of blood T cell repertoires in COVID-19. Study-wide context: COVID-19 samples collected from the United States, Italy and Spain covered acute and convalescent phases.

The CDR3 length is 16 residues. Germline CDR1 reads MGHRA; CDR2 reads YSYEKL. J lost 1 base, V lost 4 bases, and 7 bases had no gene match. Generated by immunoSEQ multiplex PCR, the TCRdb table keeps only in-frame clones and is missing some. The data hold 25,000 to 35,000 clones, with 68% observed a single time. The chain links TRBV4-1 to TRBJ2-5, with 9 bases lining up with TRBD2. The source material was peripheral blood. The TCR comes from a human donor in a cohort sampled during active COVID-19. The CDR3 DNA reads as TGCGCCAGCAGCCGAGCCCTGCGGGGGGGCCAAGAGACCCAGTACTTC. Encoded protein: CASSRALRGGQETQYF.